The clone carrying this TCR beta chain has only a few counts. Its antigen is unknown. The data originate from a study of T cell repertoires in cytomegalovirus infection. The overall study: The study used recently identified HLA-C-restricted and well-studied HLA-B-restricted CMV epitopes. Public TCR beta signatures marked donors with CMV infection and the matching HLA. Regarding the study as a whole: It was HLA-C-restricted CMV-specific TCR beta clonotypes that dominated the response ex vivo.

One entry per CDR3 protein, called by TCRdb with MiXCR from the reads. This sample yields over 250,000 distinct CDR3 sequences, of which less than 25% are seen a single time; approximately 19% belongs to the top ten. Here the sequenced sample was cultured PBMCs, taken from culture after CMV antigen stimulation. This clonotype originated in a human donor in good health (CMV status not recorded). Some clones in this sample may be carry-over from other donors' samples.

DNA of the CDR3: TGTGCCAGCAGCGTAGCTGGGGGGGTGCAGTACAATGAGCAGTTCTTC. Amino acids: CASSVAGGVQYNEQFF. The chain carries TRBV9 and TRBJ2-1, with 7 bases that match TRBD2. The CDR3 runs 16 residues. V was pared by 0 bases and J by 4 bases, with 7 bases of the junction left unmatched. Germline CDR1 SGDLS, CDR2 YYNGEE.